This TCR beta chain was sequenced in a study of blood T cell repertoires in COVID-19. TCRdb keeps only in-frame clones here, not all; method: immunoSEQ multiplex PCR. The sample has about 480,000 clones; around nine tenths are singletons. Germline trimming cut 5 bases from V and 4 bases from J; bases unmatched to any gene: 8. Germline assignment: CDR1 LNHDA and CDR2 SQIVND (reference sequence). The CDR3 runs 16 residues. The rearrangement uses TRBV19 and TRBJ2-2; 9 bases agree with TRBD1. The sequence was obtained from a woman aged 55-70 years who had recovered from COVID-19. Source material: PBMCs or T cells enriched from blood (not recorded which). CDR3 protein: CASSPGQGLGTGELFF. DNA of the CDR3: TGTGCCAGTAGTCCCGGACAGGGGCTTGGCACCGGGGAGCTGTTTTTT.